This T cell receptor (beta chain) was documented in a study of T cells in Graves' hyperthyroidism and ophthalmopathy. Trimming stripped 8 bases from V and 7 bases from J, with 9 bases between. CDR1 and CDR2 (germline): SQVTM, ANQGSEA. CDR3 length: 11 amino acids. Across 18 months, stable Graves' hyperthyroidism was marked by no progression to ophthalmopathy. Patients between 18 and 65 years old had hyperthyroidism, newly diagnosed and lasting under 2 months. Orbital computed tomography and thyroid ultrasound, together with serum TRAb and thyroxine and clinical symptoms, were used for diagnoses. Amplified regions were TCR beta CDR3 sequences from RNA transcripts. HTBI primers were employed in a first-round RT-PCR of the TCR CDR3. TCRdb re-called the multiplex PCR reads through MiXCR, storing one row per CDR3 protein. The sample has a few hundred thousand distinct CDR3 sequences; just over 45% are singletons.

Sequences were obtained from peripheral blood or thyroid tissue (not recorded which). This chain joins TRBV29-1 and TRBJ1-6, with a tentative D call TRBD1 (5 bases). This clonotype was sampled from a woman younger than 35 with Graves' hyperthyroidism. CDR3 coding DNA: TGCAGCTTCGGGGGAAATTCACCCCTCCACTTT. Its translation: CSFGGNSPLHF.